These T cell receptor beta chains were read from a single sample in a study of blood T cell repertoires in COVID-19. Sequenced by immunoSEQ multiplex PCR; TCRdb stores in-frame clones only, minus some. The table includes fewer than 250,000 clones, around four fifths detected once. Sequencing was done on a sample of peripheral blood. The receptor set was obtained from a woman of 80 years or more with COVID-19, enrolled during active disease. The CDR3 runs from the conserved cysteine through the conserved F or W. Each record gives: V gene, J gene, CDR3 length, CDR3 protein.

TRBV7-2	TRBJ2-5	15	CASSLGGGVQETQYF
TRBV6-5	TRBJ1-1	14	CASSRGVLNTEAFF
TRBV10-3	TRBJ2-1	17	CAISESRQGRDLNEQFF
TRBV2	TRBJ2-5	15	CASKFSAGGMGTQYF
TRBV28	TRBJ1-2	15	CASTRRPKEFGGYTF
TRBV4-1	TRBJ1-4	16	CASSSTGGEGNEKLFF
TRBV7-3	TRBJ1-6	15	CASSLDRGDNSPLHF
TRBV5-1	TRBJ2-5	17	CASTLGPQRGIQETQYF
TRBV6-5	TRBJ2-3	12	CASSPRGETQYF
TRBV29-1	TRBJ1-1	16	CSVGPGQRFLNTEAFF
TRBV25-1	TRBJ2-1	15	CASRALGETYNEQFF
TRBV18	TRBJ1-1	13	CASSLTGNTEAFF
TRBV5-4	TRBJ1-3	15	CASSTGHSSGNTIYF
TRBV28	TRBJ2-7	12	CASEGDSYEQYF
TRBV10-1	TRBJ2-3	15	CASRPFGGSTDTQYF
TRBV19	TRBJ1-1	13	CASTRDRGREAFF
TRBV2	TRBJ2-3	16	CASSPLAGTPVDTQYF
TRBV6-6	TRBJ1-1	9	CASSKEAFF
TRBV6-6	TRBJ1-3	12	CASNLSGNTIYF
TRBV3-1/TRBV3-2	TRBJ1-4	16	CASSPGTGLTNEKLFF
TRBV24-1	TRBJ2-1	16	CATSDFGSGGANEQFF
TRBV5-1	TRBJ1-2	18	CASSLGERGQGASGGYTF
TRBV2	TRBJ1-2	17	CASSERTGGVPPYGYTF
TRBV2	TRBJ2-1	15	CASSLLAGGANEQFF
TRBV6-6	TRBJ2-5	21	CASTYLREQGPRLGGQETQYF
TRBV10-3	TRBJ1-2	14	CAISETGSHYGYTF
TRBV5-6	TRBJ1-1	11	CASTGQFEAFF
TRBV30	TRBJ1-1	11	CAWSRLEEAFF
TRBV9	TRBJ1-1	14	CASSMTGGNTEAFF
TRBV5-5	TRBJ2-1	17	CASSLASGGSSYNEQFF
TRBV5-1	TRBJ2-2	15	CASSSGGGNTGELFF
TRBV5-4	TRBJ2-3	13	CASSLPGIDTQYF
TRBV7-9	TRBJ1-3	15	CASSPTGPSGNTIYF
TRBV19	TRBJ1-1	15	CASIPGQRGVSEAFF
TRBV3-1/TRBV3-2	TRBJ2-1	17	CASSQGLAGAFPYEQFF
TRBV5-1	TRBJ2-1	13	CASKSVRSNEQFF
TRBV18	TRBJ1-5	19	CASSPPGYRGSVSNQPQHF
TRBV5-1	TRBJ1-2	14	CASFPGGADYGYTF
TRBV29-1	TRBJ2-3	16	CSVEDHGQGSTDTQYF
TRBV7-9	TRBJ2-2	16	CASSLGLAGDTGELFF
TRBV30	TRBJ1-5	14	CAWSEGTGVQPQHF
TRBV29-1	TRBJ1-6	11	CSVPTASPLHF
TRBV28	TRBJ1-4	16	CASSVGGPQGSEKLFF
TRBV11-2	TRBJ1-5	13	CASSLVQDQPQHF